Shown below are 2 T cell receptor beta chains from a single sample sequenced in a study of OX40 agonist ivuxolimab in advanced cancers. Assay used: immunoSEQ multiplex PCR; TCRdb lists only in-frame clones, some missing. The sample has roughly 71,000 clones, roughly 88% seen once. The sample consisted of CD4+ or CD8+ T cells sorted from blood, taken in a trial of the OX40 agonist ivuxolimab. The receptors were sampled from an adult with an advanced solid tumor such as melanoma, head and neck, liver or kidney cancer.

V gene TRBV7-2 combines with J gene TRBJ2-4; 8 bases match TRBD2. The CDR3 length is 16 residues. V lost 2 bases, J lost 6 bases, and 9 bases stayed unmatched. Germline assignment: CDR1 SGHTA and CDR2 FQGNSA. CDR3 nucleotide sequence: TGTGCCAGCAGCTTACAGTCCAGCGGGAGAGGAAACATTCAGTACTTC. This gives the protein CASSLQSSGRGNIQYF.

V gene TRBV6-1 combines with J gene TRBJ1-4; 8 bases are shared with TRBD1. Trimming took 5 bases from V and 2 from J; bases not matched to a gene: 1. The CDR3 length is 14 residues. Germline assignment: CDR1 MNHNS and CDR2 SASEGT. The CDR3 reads CASSRTGTNEKLFF. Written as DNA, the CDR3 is TGTGCCAGCAGTCGGACAGGGACTAATGAAAAACTGTTTTTT.